This TCR beta chain originates from a study of chemoradiotherapy in HPV16-positive cancers. Study results and limitations: During treatment, candidate HPV-specific clones and E7-related motifs expanded in tumor. The functional HPV-specific definition rests on just a couple of HPV16-positive patients.

Samples were taken several times over chemoradiotherapy. As for this clone: Antigen unknown.

TCRdb's copy holds only in-frame clones and misses some; the assay was immunoSEQ multiplex PCR. The sample shows 15,000 to 20,000 clones, about three quarters of them seen only once. The sequence derives from a human donor with HPV-associated anogenital cancer. Specimen collection occurred from a patient who underwent chemoradiotherapy.

CDR3 nucleotides: TGTGCCACCGGACGGGATTCAGGTTCCGAGCAGTACTTC. Amino acid sequence: CATGRDSGSEQYF. The chain joins TRBV2 to TRBJ2-7; tentatively, D is TRBD2 (5 bases). CDR1 is SNHLY, CDR2 FYNNEI, per germline. V was cut by 10 bases and J by 6 bases, with 19 bases left in between. The CDR3 spans 13 residues.